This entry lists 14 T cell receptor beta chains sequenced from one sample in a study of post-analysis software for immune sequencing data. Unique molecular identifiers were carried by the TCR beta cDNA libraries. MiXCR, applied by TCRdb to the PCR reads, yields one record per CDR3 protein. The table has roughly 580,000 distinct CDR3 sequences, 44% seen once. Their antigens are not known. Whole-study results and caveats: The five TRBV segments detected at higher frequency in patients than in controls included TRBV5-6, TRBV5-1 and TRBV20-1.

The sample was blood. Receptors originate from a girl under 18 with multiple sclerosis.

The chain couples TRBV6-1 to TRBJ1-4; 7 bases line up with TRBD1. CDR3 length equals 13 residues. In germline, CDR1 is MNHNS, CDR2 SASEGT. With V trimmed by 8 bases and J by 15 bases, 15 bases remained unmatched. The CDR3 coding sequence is TGTGCCAGCTCCCGGACAGGACCCCTCGAGGTGTTTTTT. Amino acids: CASSRTGPLEVFF.

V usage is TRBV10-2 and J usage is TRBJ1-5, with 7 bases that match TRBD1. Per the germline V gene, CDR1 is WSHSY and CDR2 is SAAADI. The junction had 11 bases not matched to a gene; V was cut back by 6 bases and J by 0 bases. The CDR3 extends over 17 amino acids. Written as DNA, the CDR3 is TGCGCCAGCAGCCCCCGCGGGACAGCTTATAGCAATCAGCCCCAGCATTTT. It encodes CASSPRGTAYSNQPQHF.

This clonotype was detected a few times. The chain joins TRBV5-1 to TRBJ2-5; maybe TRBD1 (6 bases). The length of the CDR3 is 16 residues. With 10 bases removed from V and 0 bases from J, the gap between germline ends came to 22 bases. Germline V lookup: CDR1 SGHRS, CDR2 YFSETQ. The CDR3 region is CAGPLRGRRDQETQYF. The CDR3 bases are TGCGCCGGCCCACTGAGGGGGAGAAGGGACCAAGAGACCCAGTACTTC.

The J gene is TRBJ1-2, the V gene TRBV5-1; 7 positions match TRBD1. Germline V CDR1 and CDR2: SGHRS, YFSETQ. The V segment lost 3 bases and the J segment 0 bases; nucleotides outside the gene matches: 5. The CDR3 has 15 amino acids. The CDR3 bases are TGCGCCAGCAGCTCGGGACAGACTTCTAACTATGGCTACACCTTC. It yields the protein CASSSGQTSNYGYTF.

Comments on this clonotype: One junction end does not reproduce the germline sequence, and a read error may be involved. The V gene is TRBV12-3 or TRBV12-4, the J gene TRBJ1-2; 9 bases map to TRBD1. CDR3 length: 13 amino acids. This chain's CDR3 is CDSRTGVNYGYTF. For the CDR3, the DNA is TGTGACAGCAGGACAGGGGTTAACTATGGCTACACCTTC.

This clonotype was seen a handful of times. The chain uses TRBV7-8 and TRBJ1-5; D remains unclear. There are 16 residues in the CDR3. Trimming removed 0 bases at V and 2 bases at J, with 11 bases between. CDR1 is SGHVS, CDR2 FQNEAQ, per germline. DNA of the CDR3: TGTGCCAGCAGCTTAGCGAGGGTGAGCGGCAATCAGCCCCAGCATTTT. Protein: CASSLARVSGNQPQHF.

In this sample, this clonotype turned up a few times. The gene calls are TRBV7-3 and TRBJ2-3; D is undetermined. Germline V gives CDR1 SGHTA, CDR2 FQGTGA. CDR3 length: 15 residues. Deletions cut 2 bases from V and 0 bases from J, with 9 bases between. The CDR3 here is CASSLRATSTDTQYF. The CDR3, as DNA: TGTGCCAGCAGCTTACGAGCGACTAGCACAGATACGCAGTATTTT.

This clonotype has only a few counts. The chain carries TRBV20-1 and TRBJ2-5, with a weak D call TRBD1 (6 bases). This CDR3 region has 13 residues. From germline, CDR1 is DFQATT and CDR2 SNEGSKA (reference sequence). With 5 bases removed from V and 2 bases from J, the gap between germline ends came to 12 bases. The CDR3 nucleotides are TGCAGTGCTCGCCACGGACAGCAAGAGACCCAGTACTTC. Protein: CSARHGQQETQYF.

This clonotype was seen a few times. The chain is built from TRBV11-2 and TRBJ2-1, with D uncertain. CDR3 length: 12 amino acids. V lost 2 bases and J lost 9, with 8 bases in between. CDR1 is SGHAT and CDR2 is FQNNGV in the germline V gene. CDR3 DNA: TGTGCCAGCAGCTTATTCTATGGTGAGCAGTTCTTC. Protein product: CASSLFYGEQFF. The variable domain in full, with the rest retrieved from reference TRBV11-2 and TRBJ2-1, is EAGVAQSPRYKIIEKRQSVAFWCNPISGHATLYWYQQILGQGPKLLIQFQNNGVVDDSQLPKDRFSAERLKGVDSTLKIQPAKLEDSAVYLCASSLFYGEQFFGPGTRLTVL.

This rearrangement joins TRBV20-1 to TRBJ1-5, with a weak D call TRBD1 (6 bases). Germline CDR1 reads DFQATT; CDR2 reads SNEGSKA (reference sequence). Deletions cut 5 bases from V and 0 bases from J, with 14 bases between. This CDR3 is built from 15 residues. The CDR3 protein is CSARQDSYSNQPQHF. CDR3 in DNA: TGCAGTGCTCGACAGGACTCTTATAGCAATCAGCCCCAGCATTTT.

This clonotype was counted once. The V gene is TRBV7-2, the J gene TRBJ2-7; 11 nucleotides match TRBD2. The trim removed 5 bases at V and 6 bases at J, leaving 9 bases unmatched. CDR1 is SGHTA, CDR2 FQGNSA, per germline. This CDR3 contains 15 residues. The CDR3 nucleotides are TGTGCCAGCAGCGCCGGTAGCGGGGGGGGCCGCGAGCAGTACTTC. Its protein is CASSAGSGGGREQYF.

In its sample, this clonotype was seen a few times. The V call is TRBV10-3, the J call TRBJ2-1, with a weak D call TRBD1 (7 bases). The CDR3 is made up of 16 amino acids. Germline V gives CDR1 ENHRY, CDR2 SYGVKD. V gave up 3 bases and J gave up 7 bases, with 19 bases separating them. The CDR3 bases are TGTGCCATCAGTGACTTCTTGGAGGGGGCGGGGAATGAGCAGTTCTTC. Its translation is CAISDFLEGAGNEQFF.

The CDR3 spells CSAWTSGIYNEQFF. The CDR3 nucleotides read TGCAGTGCTTGGACTAGCGGGATCTACAATGAGCAGTTCTTC. The V gene is TRBV20-1, the J gene TRBJ2-1; 12 bases fit TRBD2. The CDR3 spans 14 residues. V was clipped by 5 bases and J by 3 bases; unmatched bases: 2. CDR1 and CDR2 from the germline V gene are DFQATT and SNEGSKA (reference sequence).

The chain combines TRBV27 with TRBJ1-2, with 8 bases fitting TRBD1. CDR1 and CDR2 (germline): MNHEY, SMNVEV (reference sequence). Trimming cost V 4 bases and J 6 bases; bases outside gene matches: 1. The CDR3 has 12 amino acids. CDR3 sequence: CASSSTGDGYTF. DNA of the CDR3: TGTGCCAGCAGTTCGACAGGGGATGGCTACACCTTC.